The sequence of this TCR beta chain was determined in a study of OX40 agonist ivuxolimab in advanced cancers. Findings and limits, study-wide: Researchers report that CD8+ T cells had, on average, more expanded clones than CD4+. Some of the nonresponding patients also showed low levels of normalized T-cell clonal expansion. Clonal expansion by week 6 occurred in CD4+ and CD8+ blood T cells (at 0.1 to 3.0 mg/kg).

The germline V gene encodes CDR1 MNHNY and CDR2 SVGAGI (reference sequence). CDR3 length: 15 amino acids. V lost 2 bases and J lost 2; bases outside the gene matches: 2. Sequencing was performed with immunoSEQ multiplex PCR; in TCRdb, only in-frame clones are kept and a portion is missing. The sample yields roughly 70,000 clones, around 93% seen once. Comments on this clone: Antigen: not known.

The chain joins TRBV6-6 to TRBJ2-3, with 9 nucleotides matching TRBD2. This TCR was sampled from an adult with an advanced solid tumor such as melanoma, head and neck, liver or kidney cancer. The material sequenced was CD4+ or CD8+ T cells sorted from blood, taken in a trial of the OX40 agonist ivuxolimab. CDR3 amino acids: CASSYRGRVTDTQYF. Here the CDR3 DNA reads TGTGCCAGCAGTTACCGCGGGAGGGTCACAGATACGCAGTATTTT.